Here is one T cell receptor beta chain with its context. Antigen: not known. The data originate from a study of shared clonotypes between healthy human individuals. Study donors comprised healthy, HIV-negative adults devoid of recent acute infection or vaccination. CD45RA-negative memory and CD45RA+ naive subsets were split from the CD4+ cells. The CDR3 runs to 21 residues. V was clipped by 0 bases and J by 5 bases, with 28 bases between them. CDR1 is SNHLY, CDR2 FYNNEI, per germline. Study-wide points: In a few donors, about 5% of naive CD4 clonotypes appeared in common.

The method was immunoSEQ multiplex PCR; TCRdb's version includes in-frame clones alone and lacks a portion of them. The data contain some 2,400,000 clones, around 95% of them seen just once; the ten biggest clones take up 0.1% to 0.15%. This TCR came from a man aged 18-30 years in good health. The chain combines TRBV2 with TRBJ1-4; possibly TRBD1 for D (5 bases). Sequences were obtained from naive CD4+ T cells sorted from blood. The subset denotes: CD45RA+ positively selected. CDR3 in amino acids: CASSEASWGDGQPRPNEKLFF. The CDR3 region has the DNA TGTGCCAGCAGTGAAGCATCTTGGGGGGACGGCCAGCCAAGGCCGAATGAAAAACTGTTTTTT.